The 30 T cell receptor beta chains in this list originate from one sample, sequenced in a study of cytomegalovirus exposure and HLA in healthy donors. PCR used 60 Vbeta primers and 13 Jbeta primers. Assay: immunoSEQ multiplex PCR; the TCRdb copy retains only in-frame clones and omits some. The sample includes 130,000 or so clones, around 80% of them seen just once. The specimen sequenced was PBMCs. Source of these receptors: a woman aged 18 to 35 in good health and CMV-seronegative.

This clone was seen a handful of times. The rearrangement joins TRBV29-1 to TRBJ1-1; a possible D gene is TRBD1 (5 bases). Germline-derived CDR1 and CDR2 are SQVTM and ANQGSEA. The CDR3 contains 15 residues. The ends were cut back, 6 bases at V and 2 bases at J, with 19 bases in the middle. The CDR3: CSVVPATEPNTEAFF. The CDR3 DNA follows: TGCAGCGTAGTTCCGGCGACAGAACCAAACACTGAAGCTTTCTTT.

The genes are TRBV9 and TRBJ2-1; possibly TRBD2 for D (5 bases). V gave up 6 bases and J gave up 2 bases, with 15 bases separating them. Germline V gene data show CDR1 as SGDLS and CDR2 as YYNGEE. There are 15 residues in the CDR3. The CDR3 DNA sequence: TGTGCCAGCACCTCCGGAGCGGAGACCTACAATGAGCAGTTCTTC. It codes for CASTSGAETYNEQFF.

CDR3 nucleotides: TGTGCCAGCAGCTTGGCACTCGGGGAAGGGGGAAAACTGTTTTTT. It codes for CASSLALGEGGKLFF. The gene calls are TRBV5-4 and TRBJ1-4; weak D call: TRBD1 (6 bases). Germline CDR1 reads SGHNT; CDR2 reads YYREEE (reference sequence). Between the trimmed V and J ends, which lost 0 bases and 10 bases, there was a span of 16 bases. The CDR3 loop spans 15 amino acids.

The chain recombines TRBV5-1 with TRBJ2-3; 9 bases fit TRBD2. Trimming took 3 bases from V and 7 from J; bases not matched to a gene: 15. CDR3 length: 17 residues. Germline loops: CDR1 SGHRS, CDR2 YFSETQ. CDR3 protein: CASSSYAIAGVPHTQYF. Written as DNA, the CDR3 is TGCGCCAGCAGCTCCTATGCGATAGCGGGAGTACCTCATACGCAGTATTTT.

The rearrangement links TRBV6-1 to TRBJ2-2, with D possibly matching TRBD2 (6 bases). With 6 bases removed from V and 4 bases from J, the gap between germline ends came to 15 bases. CDR1 and CDR2 (germline): MNHNS, SASEGT. This CDR3 region has 15 residues. As DNA, the CDR3 is TGTGCCAGCAGATACCGGGACTTAGTCACCGGGGAGCTGTTTTTT. Protein: CASRYRDLVTGELFF.

This chain joins TRBV2 and TRBJ1-3; the D gene is possibly TRBD1 (5 bases). CDR1 SNHLY and CDR2 FYNNEI come from the germline V gene. Trimming removed 8 bases at V and 13 bases at J, with 15 bases between. The CDR3 length is 11 residues. The CDR3 DNA follows: TGTGCCAGCGCCGGGGGGACGAGAATATATTTT. Protein product: CASAGGTRIYF.

This clone was recorded once. The CDR3 loop reads CASSAGLAPNYGYTF. Written as DNA, the CDR3 is TGTGCCAGCAGCGCGGGCCTAGCCCCTAACTATGGCTACACCTTC. The J gene is TRBJ1-2, the V gene TRBV9, with D unresolved. The CDR3 is 15 residues long. Germline CDR1 reads SGDLS; CDR2 reads YYNGEE. Trimming stripped 3 bases from V and 0 bases from J, with 12 bases between. Full variable domain (outside the CDR3, taken from reference TRBV9 and TRBJ1-2): DSGVTQTPKHLITATGQRVTLRCSPRSGDLSVYWYQQSLDQGLQFLIQYYNGEERAKGNILERFSAQQFPDLHSELNLSSLELGDSALYFCASSAGLAPNYGYTFGSGTRLTVV.

About this clone: At one boundary the junction diverges from the germline segment, which might be a read error. CDR3 in DNA: TGCGCCAGCAGCCCCCCCGGGGGGGACGAGCGGTACTTC. It is translated as CASSPPGGDERYF. This chain links TRBV5-1 with TRBJ2-7; the match to TRBD2 covers 8 bases. This CDR3 spans 13 amino acids. The germline V gene encodes CDR1 SGHRS and CDR2 YFSETQ.

V gene TRBV5-1 combines with J gene TRBJ1-2; no firm D call. Trimming cost V 4 bases and J 0 bases, with 7 bases left between them. This CDR3 is 13 amino acids long. Germline-derived CDR1 and CDR2 are SGHRS and YFSETQ. CDR3 sequence reads: CASSPSANYGYTF. CDR3 DNA sequence: TGCGCCAGCAGCCCGAGTGCTAACTATGGCTACACCTTC.

V usage is TRBV25-1 and J usage is TRBJ1-5, with TRBD1 matching over 7 bases. CDR3 size: 11 residues. The J segment lost 8 bases and the V segment lost 8 bases, leaving 3 bases of the junction unmatched. Germline V gives CDR1 MGHDK, CDR2 SYGVNS. The CDR3 spells CASGQDKPQHF. CDR3 bases: TGTGCCAGCGGACAGGATAAGCCCCAGCATTTT.

This clone was seen a few times. For the CDR3, the DNA is TGCAGCGTTGCTTCCGGGGGGGGCTATGGCTACACCTTC. Protein product: CSVASGGGYGYTF. The V gene is TRBV29-1, the J gene TRBJ1-2, with D tentatively TRBD1 (5 bases). Germline CDR1 is SQVTM and CDR2 is ANQGSEA. The CDR3 consists of 13 residues. V lost 4 bases, J lost 4 bases, and 13 bases lay in between. Full variable domain (remainder filled in from reference TRBV29-1 and TRBJ1-2): SAVISQKPSRDICQRGTSLTIQCQVDSQVTMMFWYRQQPGQSLTLIATANQGSEATYESGFVIDKFPISRPNLTFSTLTVSNMSPEDSSIYLCSVASGGGYGYTFGSGTRLTVV.

V and J are TRBV7-6 and TRBJ2-7; perhaps TRBD1 as D (6 bases). CDR3 size: 16 residues. Trimming removed 4 bases from V and 4 bases from J, with 20 bases in between. CDR1 is SGHVS, CDR2 FNYEAQ, per germline. CDR3 DNA: TGTGCCAGCAGCTCTGTACAGGGTAACCGAATTTACGAGCAGTACTTC. Amino acid sequence: CASSSVQGNRIYEQYF.

The J gene is TRBJ1-1, the V gene TRBV18; D is unclear. The CDR3 sequence is 14 residues long. In germline, CDR1 is KGHSH, CDR2 LQKENI. V dropped 8 bases and J dropped 2 bases, with 15 bases sitting between them. CDR3 in amino acids: CASKQEADNTEAFF. CDR3 DNA: TGTGCCAGCAAACAAGAGGCAGATAACACTGAAGCTTTCTTT.

The chain carries TRBV13 and TRBJ1-1, with 10 bases identical to TRBD1. The ends lost 0 bases at V and 10 bases at J; junction bases unmatched: 5. Looked up from germline, CDR1 is PRHDT and CDR2 is FYEKMQ (reference sequence). This CDR3 spans 14 amino acids. CDR3 sequence reads: CASSLGDRGPGAFF. As DNA, the CDR3 is TGTGCCAGCAGCTTAGGCGACAGGGGGCCAGGAGCTTTCTTT.

The CDR3 sequence is CASSQTVSMNTEAFF. CDR3 coding DNA: TGCGCCAGCAGCCAGACAGTTTCCATGAACACTGAAGCTTTCTTT. J is TRBJ1-1 and V is TRBV5-1; D might be TRBD1 (5 bases). The CDR3 sequence is 15 residues long. Trimming stripped 4 bases from V and 0 bases from J, with 13 bases between. Germline V gene data show CDR1 as SGHRS and CDR2 as YFSETQ. Full variable domain (rest looked up from reference TRBV5-1 and TRBJ1-1): KAGVTQTPRYLIKTRGQQVTLSCSPISGHRSVSWYQQTPGQGLQFLFEYFSETQRNKGNFPGRFSGRQFSNSRSEMNVSTLELGDSALYLCASSQTVSMNTEAFFGQGTRLTVV.

This chain connects TRBV19 to TRBJ2-7; the D is unclear. The V end lost 5 bases, the J end lost 3 bases, and 5 bases lay between the germline ends. Germline loops: CDR1 LNHDA, CDR2 SQIVND (reference sequence). This CDR3 is 11 amino acids long. CDR3 nucleotide sequence: TGTGCCAGTAGTTCCCTCTACGAGCAGTACTTC. Amino acids: CASSSLYEQYF.

CDR3 coding DNA: TGTGCCTGGAGTGCGCCAGCGAACCCCCCCCACGAGCAGTACTTC. This codes for CAWSAPANPPHEQYF. V is TRBV30 and J is TRBJ2-7; D is ambiguous. The V gene lost 1 base and the J gene lost 5 bases, with 18 bases spanning the gap. This CDR3 contains 15 residues. Germline-derived CDR1 and CDR2 are GTSNPN and SVGIG (reference sequence).

Details on this clone: Other DNA sequences of this sample code for an identical CDR3. The chain carries TRBV18 and TRBJ1-5; D is possibly TRBD1 (6 bases). Germline V gene data show CDR1 as KGHSH and CDR2 as LQKENI. Trimming shortened V by 2 bases and J by 4 bases, and 6 bases separated the two germline ends. This CDR3 contains 13 residues. CDR3 sequence reads: CASSPGQNQPQHF. The CDR3 coding sequence is TGTGCCAGCTCACCAGGACAGAATCAGCCCCAGCATTTT.

The J gene is TRBJ2-5, the V gene TRBV7-2; 7 bases are shared with TRBD1. Germline CDR1 is SGHTA and CDR2 is FQGNSA. The length of the CDR3 is 13 residues. V lost 4 bases and J lost 2; bases outside the gene matches: 1. Written as DNA, the CDR3 is TGTGCCAGCAGCTGGGGACAGCAAGAGACCCAGTACTTC. Protein product: CASSWGQQETQYF.

The J gene is TRBJ2-5, the V gene TRBV29-1; D possibly corresponds to TRBD1 (5 bases). The CDR3 covers 13 residues. The V end was cut by 3 bases, the J end by 0 bases, with 8 bases between. Germline V gives CDR1 SQVTM, CDR2 ANQGSEA. The CDR3 region has the DNA TGCAGCGTTGACCCAGGGTACCAAGAGACCCAGTACTTC. Protein: CSVDPGYQETQYF.

The V and J genes are TRBV30 and TRBJ1-2, with a weak D call TRBD1 (6 bases). V was shortened by 3 bases and J by 4 bases, with 15 bases between the two germline ends. The CDR3 extends over 14 amino acids. The germline V gene encodes CDR1 GTSNPN and CDR2 SVGIG (reference sequence). The CDR3 sequence is CAWSHNTGSYGYTF. The CDR3 bases are TGTGCCTGGAGCCACAATACAGGGAGCTATGGCTACACCTTC.

This CDR3 is CSVEDGDFTGELFF. The DNA of the CDR3 is TGCAGCGTTGAAGACGGGGACTTCACCGGGGAGCTGTTTTTT. V gene TRBV29-1 combines with J gene TRBJ2-2; D perhaps matches TRBD2 (6 bases). Trimming left V 0 bases short and J 4 bases short, with 9 bases between. Germline V lookup: CDR1 SQVTM, CDR2 ANQGSEA. CDR3 length: 14 amino acids.

This clone was counted a single time. V gene TRBV29-1 combines with J gene TRBJ1-2, with a possible D match to TRBD1 (6 bases). The CDR3 has 16 amino acids. V was pared by 4 bases and J by 1 base, with 19 bases between. Germline V gene sequence: CDR1 SQVTM, CDR2 ANQGSEA. The CDR3 nucleotides are TGCAGCGTTGCCCCCTCGGACAGAGAGCGTAACTATGGCTACACCTTC. This translates into CSVAPSDRERNYGYTF.

This chain joins TRBV2 and TRBJ2-2; D remains ambiguous. Between the trimmed V and J ends, which lost 6 bases and 8 bases, there was a span of 4 bases. Germline values: CDR1 SNHLY, CDR2 FYNNEI. The CDR3 loop spans 10 amino acids. CDR3 in amino acids: CASRSGELFF. The DNA of the CDR3 is TGTGCCAGCAGGAGTGGGGAGCTGTTTTTT.

The CDR3 coding sequence is TGTGCCAGCAGCTCCGAGAACTCCTACGAGCAGTACTTC. Encoded protein: CASSSENSYEQYF. The chain employs TRBV7-9 and TRBJ2-7; D remains unclear. V dropped 4 bases and J dropped 0 bases, with 7 bases sitting between them. CDR1 and CDR2 (germline): SEHNR, FQNEAQ (reference sequence). CDR3 size: 13 residues.

The chain carries TRBV7-9 and TRBJ2-7, with 7 bases fitting TRBD2. Trimming removed 5 bases from V and 2 bases from J; junction bases left unmatched: 6. Germline V gene lookup returns CDR1 SEHNR and CDR2 FQNEAQ (reference sequence). The CDR3 runs to 14 residues. The CDR3 here is CASSPGGTTYEQYF. The CDR3, as DNA: TGTGCCAGCAGCCCCGGGGGGACCACCTACGAGCAGTACTTC.

CDR3 DNA sequence: TGTGCCAGCCGCCTCTGGGGGGGAACTAATGAAAAACTGTTTTTT. Translated, it gives CASRLWGGTNEKLFF. The genes are TRBV27 and TRBJ1-4; D is perhaps TRBD1 (5 bases). Germline CDR1 MNHEY, CDR2 SMNVEV (reference sequence). The germline V and J ends were trimmed by 8 bases and 1 base, with 14 bases remaining between them. The CDR3 length is 15 residues.

The CDR3 nucleotides read TGTGCCCTCTGGGGGGTAGGGGAGACCCAGTACTTC. It yields the protein CALWGVGETQYF. The chain joins TRBV7-2 to TRBJ2-5, with a possible D match to TRBD2 (6 bases). The germline gives CDR1 SGHTA, CDR2 FQGNSA. The CDR3 has 12 amino acids. Trimming took 11 bases from V and 5 from J, leaving 15 bases between them. The full variable domain, with the rest looked up from reference TRBV7-2 and TRBJ2-5, is GAGVSQSPSNKVTEKGKDVELRCDPISGHTALYWYRQSLGQGLEFLIYFQGNSAPDKSGLPSDRFSAERTGGSVSTLTIQRTQQEDSAVYLCALWGVGETQYFGPGTRLLVL.

The J gene is TRBJ2-7, the V gene TRBV18; 7 nucleotides agree with TRBD1. From germline, CDR1 is KGHSH and CDR2 LQKENI. CDR3 length: 14 amino acids. V shed 0 bases and J 4 bases; nucleotides not matched to a gene: 3. CDR3 in DNA: TGTGCCAGCTCACCACCCGGGACAGATTACGAGCAGTACTTC. Its protein product is CASSPPGTDYEQYF.

The CDR3 loop reads CARSRDSYEQYF. In DNA, the CDR3 is TGTGCCAGGAGCCGGGACAGCTACGAGCAGTACTTC. V usage is TRBV6-1 and J usage is TRBJ2-7, with 7 bases that match TRBD1. The germline gives CDR1 MNHNS, CDR2 SASEGT. The CDR3 runs to 12 residues. V lost 9 bases to trimming and J lost 3 bases; unmatched junction nucleotides: 5.